This passage covers 18 T cell receptor beta chains from one sample sequenced in a study of T cell responses to AZD1222 COVID-19 vaccine. Method: immunoSEQ multiplex PCR; TCRdb's copy keeps in-frame clones and lacks some. The data contain 120,000 or so clones, around 92% of them singletons. The input for sequencing was peripheral blood, taken on day 0 of AZD1222 vaccination. These receptors were taken from an adult in good health.

The chain combines TRBV7-9 with TRBJ2-1; 9 bases agree with TRBD2. After removal of 4 bases from V and 2 bases from J, the junction contained 12 bases not matched to a gene. Germline assignment: CDR1 SEHNR and CDR2 FQNEAQ (reference sequence). The CDR3 totals 18 residues. CDR3 protein: CASSSKSRLAVTYNEQFF. The CDR3, as DNA: TGTGCCAGCAGCTCAAAGTCTCGACTAGCGGTTACCTACAATGAGCAGTTCTTC.

In its sample, this clone was seen once. This chain connects TRBV19 to TRBJ1-2; maybe TRBD1 (6 bases). V was clipped by 3 bases and J by 4 bases, with 12 bases between them. CDR3 size: 14 residues. The germline V gene has CDR1 LNHDA and CDR2 SQIVND (reference sequence). The CDR3 DNA is TGTGCCAGTAGTATCGGGGGGCCTGGCTATGGCTACACCTTC. It is translated as CASSIGGPGYGYTF.

The V call is TRBV6-5, the J call TRBJ1-1, with D possibly being TRBD1 (5 bases). This CDR3 spans 14 amino acids. The V and J ends lost 5 bases and 4 bases respectively, with 14 bases between them. Germline values: CDR1 MNHEY, CDR2 SVGAGI. As DNA, the CDR3 is TGTGCCAGCAGTACCCACAGGACCACCACTGAAGCTTTCTTT. This gives the protein CASSTHRTTTEAFF.

As concerns this clone: This CDR3 is also generated by other DNA sequences in the sample. This chain uses TRBV11-3 with TRBJ2-3; D not resolved. Germline V lookup: CDR1 SGHNT, CDR2 YENEEA. The CDR3 is made up of 14 amino acids. V was pared by 1 base and J by 5 bases, with 10 bases between. The CDR3, as DNA: TGTGCCAGCAGCTTAGGGGCGTGGGGAGATACGCAGTATTTT. Translated: CASSLGAWGDTQYF.

V is TRBV5-4 and J is TRBJ2-1; D is perhaps TRBD1 (5 bases). Germline V CDR1 and CDR2: SGHNT, YYREEE (reference sequence). This CDR3 is built from 13 residues. Trimming took off 4 bases at V and 9 bases at J, with 14 bases between the two ends. CDR3 coding DNA: TGTGCCAGCAGCCCAGATTACGACAGTGAGCAGTTCTTC. Translating gives CASSPDYDSEQFF.

In the case of this clone: The same CDR3 can be traced to other DNA sequences in this sample. The V call is TRBV12-3 or TRBV12-4, the J call TRBJ1-2, with unresolved D. V lost 1 base and J 2 bases, leaving 2 bases between the germline ends. The CDR3 is 12 residues long. The CDR3 loop reads CASSLGNYGYTF. CDR3 sequence (DNA): TGTGCCAGCAGTTTAGGGAACTATGGCTACACCTTC.

This clone was picked up one time. The chain joins TRBV27 to TRBJ2-1, with TRBD2 as a possible D gene (5 bases). This CDR3 has 12 amino acids. CDR1 and CDR2 from the germline V gene are MNHEY and SMNVEV (reference sequence). Trimming pared 6 bases from V and 7 bases from J, leaving 10 bases between. CDR3 loop: CASSFRGNEQFF. The CDR3 nucleotides read TGTGCCAGCAGCTTCCGAGGGAATGAGCAGTTCTTC.

The chain employs TRBV19 and TRBJ1-5; 8 bases align to TRBD1. The CDR3 totals 15 residues. Germline V gene sequence: CDR1 LNHDA, CDR2 SQIVND (reference sequence). Losses at the gene ends were 5 bases for V and 6 bases for J; bases not matched to a gene: 9. The CDR3 region has the DNA TGTGCCAGTAGTGTAACAGGGGGTCCGAGTCAGCCCCAGCATTTT. Its translation is CASSVTGGPSQPQHF.

The chain joins TRBV30 to TRBJ1-1; D is uncertain. V was cut by 0 bases and J by 0 bases, with 5 bases left in between. Germline-derived CDR1 and CDR2 are GTSNPN and SVGIG (reference sequence). The CDR3 covers 13 residues. The CDR3 reads CAWSVSVNTEAFF. In nucleotides, the CDR3 is TGTGCCTGGAGTGTAAGTGTGAACACTGAAGCTTTCTTT.

This chain links TRBV11-2 with TRBJ2-7; D is unresolved. Germline V gene sequence: CDR1 SGHAT, CDR2 FQNNGV. CDR3 length: 12 residues. V was clipped by 3 bases and J by 2 bases, with 5 bases between them. CDR3 region: CASSFTAYEQYF. The CDR3 DNA follows: TGTGCCAGCAGCTTTACGGCCTACGAGCAGTACTTC. The full variable domain, in which reference TRBV11-2 and TRBJ2-7 provide the parts outside the CDR3, is EAGVAQSPRYKIIEKRQSVAFWCNPISGHATLYWYQQILGQGPKLLIQFQNNGVVDDSQLPKDRFSAERLKGVDSTLKIQPAKLEDSAVYLCASSFTAYEQYFGPGTRLTVT.

The V and J genes are TRBV3-1 (or the pseudogene TRBV3-2) and TRBJ1-1, with 7 bases that match TRBD1. V shed 2 bases and J 9 bases; nucleotides not matched to a gene: 3. The germline gives CDR1 LGHDT, CDR2 YNNKEL (reference sequence). The CDR3 is made up of 12 amino acids. The CDR3 nucleotides read TGTGCCAGCAGCCAAACAGGGGTGAAAGCTTTCTTT. Amino acids: CASSQTGVKAFF.

The CDR3, as DNA: TGCGCCAGCAGCCCCGGGACAGGGGGCACAGATACGCAGTATTTT. Translated: CASSPGTGGTDTQYF. The V gene is TRBV5-1, the J gene TRBJ2-3, with TRBD1 matching 10 bases. The CDR3 is made up of 15 amino acids. CDR1 is SGHRS and CDR2 is YFSETQ in the germline V gene. V was pared by 4 bases and J by 1 base, with 3 bases of the junction left unmatched.

This rearrangement joins TRBV5-4 to TRBJ2-3; D is perhaps TRBD1 or TRBD2 (6 bases each). The CDR3 is 16 residues long. Per germline, CDR1 SGHNT and CDR2 YYREEE (reference sequence). The germline V and J ends were trimmed by 4 bases and 6 bases, with 21 bases remaining between them. The DNA for the CDR3 is TGTGCCAGCAGCCACAAACAGGGTCCAAGCGGGGATACGCAGTATTTT. This encodes CASSHKQGPSGDTQYF. Variable domain in full (rest from reference TRBV5-4 and TRBJ2-3): ETGVTQSPTHLIKTRGQQVTLRCSSQSGHNTVSWYQQALGQGPQFIFQYYREEENGRGNFPPRFSGLQFPNYSSELNVNALELDDSALYLCASSHKQGPSGDTQYFGPGTRLTVL.

The genes are TRBV19 and TRBJ1-2, with a weak D call TRBD1 (5 bases). Germline V gene sequence: CDR1 LNHDA, CDR2 SQIVND (reference sequence). Trimming took 6 bases from V and 5 from J, leaving 13 bases between them. The CDR3 runs 13 residues. The CDR3 nucleotides are TGTGCCAGTAGCGCCTCTTGGGGGTATGGCTACACCTTC. It yields the protein CASSASWGYGYTF. The entire variable domain, with the rest obtained from reference TRBV19 and TRBJ1-2, is as follows: DGGITQSPKYLFRKEGQNVTLSCEQNLNHDAMYWYRQDPGQGLRLIYYSQIVNDFQKGDIAEGYSVSREKKESFPLTVTSAQKNPTAFYLCASSASWGYGYTFGSGTRLTVV.

In its sample, this clone was seen once. V and J are TRBV6-2 or TRBV6-3 and TRBJ1-3; 8 positions agree with TRBD1. The J segment lost 4 bases and the V segment lost 7 bases, leaving 12 bases of the junction unmatched. This CDR3 is 16 amino acids long. Germline assignment: CDR1 MNHEY and CDR2 SVGEGT. As DNA, the CDR3 is TGTGCCAGCACCCCCGACAGGGGTTTTTTCGGAAACACCATATATTTT. It specifies CASTPDRGFFGNTIYF.

The chain links TRBV10-3 to TRBJ2-2; the D call may be TRBD1 or TRBD2 (7 bases each). CDR3 size: 15 residues. Per germline, CDR1 ENHRY and CDR2 SYGVKD. V was pared by 8 bases and J by 5 bases, with 18 bases between. The chain's CDR3 is CAIGRQGGITGELFF. DNA for the CDR3: TGTGCCATCGGACGACAGGGAGGGATAACCGGGGAGCTGTTTTTT.

The chain uses TRBV6-6 and TRBJ2-5; 10 bases map to TRBD2. Trimming cost V 2 bases and J 5 bases; bases outside gene matches: 8. The germline V gene has CDR1 MNHNY and CDR2 SVGAGI (reference sequence). There are 16 residues in the CDR3. Here the CDR3 reads CASSYGFSGRSETQYF. CDR3 in DNA: TGTGCCAGCAGTTACGGGTTTAGCGGGAGGTCGGAGACCCAGTACTTC.

The V and J genes are TRBV29-1 and TRBJ1-5; D not certain. This CDR3 is 13 amino acids long. V was clipped by 2 bases and J by 4 bases, with 9 bases between them. Germline values: CDR1 SQVTM, CDR2 ANQGSEA. The CDR3 DNA follows: TGCAGCGTTGAACTGGGCAAGAATCAGCCCCAGCATTTT. Protein: CSVELGKNQPQHF.